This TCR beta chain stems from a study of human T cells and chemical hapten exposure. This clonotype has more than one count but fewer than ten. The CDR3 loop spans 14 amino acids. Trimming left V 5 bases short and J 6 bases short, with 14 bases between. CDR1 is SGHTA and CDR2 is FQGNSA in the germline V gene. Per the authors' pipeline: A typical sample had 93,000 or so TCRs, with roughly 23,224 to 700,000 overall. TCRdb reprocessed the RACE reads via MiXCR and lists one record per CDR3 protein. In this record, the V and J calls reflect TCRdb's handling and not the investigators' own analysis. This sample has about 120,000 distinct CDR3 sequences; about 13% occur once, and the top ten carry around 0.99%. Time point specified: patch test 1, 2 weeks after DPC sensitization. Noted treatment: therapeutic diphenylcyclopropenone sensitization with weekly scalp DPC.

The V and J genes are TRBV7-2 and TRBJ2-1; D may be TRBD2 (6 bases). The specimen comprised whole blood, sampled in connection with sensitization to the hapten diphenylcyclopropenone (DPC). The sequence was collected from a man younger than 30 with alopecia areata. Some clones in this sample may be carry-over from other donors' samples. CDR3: CASSPGLWGNEQFF. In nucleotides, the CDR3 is TGTGCCAGCAGCCCGGGACTTTGGGGCAATGAGCAGTTCTTC.